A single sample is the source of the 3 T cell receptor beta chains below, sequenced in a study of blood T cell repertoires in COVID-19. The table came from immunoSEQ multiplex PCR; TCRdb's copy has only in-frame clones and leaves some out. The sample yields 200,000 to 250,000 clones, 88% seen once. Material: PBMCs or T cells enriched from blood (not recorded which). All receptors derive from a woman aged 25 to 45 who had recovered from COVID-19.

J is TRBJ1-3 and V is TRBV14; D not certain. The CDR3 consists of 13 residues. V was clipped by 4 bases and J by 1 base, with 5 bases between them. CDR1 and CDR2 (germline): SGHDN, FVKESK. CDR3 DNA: TGTGCCAGCAGCCGTAATTCTGGAAACACCATATATTTT. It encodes CASSRNSGNTIYF.

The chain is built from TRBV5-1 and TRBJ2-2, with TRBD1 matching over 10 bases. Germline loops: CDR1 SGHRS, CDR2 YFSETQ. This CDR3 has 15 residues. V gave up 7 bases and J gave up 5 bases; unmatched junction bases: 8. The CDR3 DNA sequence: TGCGCCAGCCGGCCCAGGACAGGGGGAACCGGGGAGCTGTTTTTT. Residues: CASRPRTGGTGELFF.

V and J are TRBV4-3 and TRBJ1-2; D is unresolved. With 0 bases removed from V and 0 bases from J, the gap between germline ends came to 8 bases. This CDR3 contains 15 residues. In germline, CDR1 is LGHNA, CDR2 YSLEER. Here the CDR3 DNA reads TGCGCCAGCAGCCAAGATCGTCCCTCTAACTATGGCTACACCTTC. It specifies CASSQDRPSNYGYTF.